This TCR beta chain is drawn from a study of cytomegalovirus exposure and HLA in healthy donors. Use of 60 Vbeta and 13 Jbeta primers characterized the PCR. Profiling relied on immunoSEQ multiplex PCR, and the TCRdb table lists in-frame clones only, not all of them. This table holds approximately 150,000 clones, approximately 67% found once. CDR1 and CDR2 from the germline V gene are MNHEY and SVGAGI. V lost 0 bases and J 7 bases, leaving 13 bases between the germline ends. There are 15 residues in the CDR3. The receptor was isolated from a young woman in good health and CMV-seropositive. This rearrangement joins TRBV6-5 to TRBJ2-1; no clear D. Sequencing was carried out using PBMCs. CDR3 bases: TGTGCCAGCAGTTACTCGTTCCATTACCAGAATGAGCAGTTCTTC. This sequence encodes CASSYSFHYQNEQFF.